This T cell receptor (beta chain) was sequenced in a study of OX40 agonist ivuxolimab in advanced cancers. About the study: An agonistic anti-OX40 (CD134) antibody, ivuxolimab, was used to treat the patients. Partial responses were recorded for three patients, including one with hepatocellular carcinoma and two with cutaneous melanoma.

V was clipped by 0 bases and J by 8 bases; unmatched bases: 4. Germline V gene sequence: CDR1 SGHKS, CDR2 YYEKEE (reference sequence). CDR3 size: 14 residues. Clones were sequenced by immunoSEQ multiplex PCR, and TCRdb holds only the in-frame ones, with some missing. In the table there are roughly 100,000 clones, roughly 93% of which are singletons. The TCR sequence derives from an adult with an advanced solid tumor such as melanoma, head and neck, liver or kidney cancer. The sequencing here drew on CD4+ or CD8+ T cells sorted from blood, taken in a trial of the OX40 agonist ivuxolimab. The V gene is TRBV5-5, the J gene TRBJ2-1, with 8 nucleotides matching TRBD2. The CDR3 DNA is TGTGCCAGCAGCTTGGCCACGGGAGGGGATGAGCAGTTCTTC. It codes for CASSLATGGDEQFF. Filled out from reference TRBV5-5 and TRBJ2-1, the complete variable domain reads DAGVTQSPTHLIKTRGQQVTLRCSPISGHKSVSWYQQVLGQGPQFIFQYYEKEERGRGNFPDRFSARQFPNYSSELNVNALLLGDSALYLCASSLATGGDEQFFGPGTRLTVL.